One sample yielded the 7 T cell receptor beta chains listed below, sequenced in a study of beta chain features in type 1 diabetes. The investigators reverse transcribed all of the isolated RNA, so they sequenced expressed TCRB transcripts. The assay was immunoSEQ multiplex PCR, and TCRdb's table has in-frame clones only and misses some. This table has some 360,000 clones, roughly a fifth appearing once. The sequenced sample was naive CD4+ T cells from blood. The receptors were gathered from a woman under 30 in good health.

In its sample, this clone was seen a few times. This chain connects TRBV29-1 to TRBJ1-1; no reliable D call. Germline V gene lookup returns CDR1 SQVTM and CDR2 ANQGSEA. Trimming removed 6 bases at V and 3 bases at J, with 14 bases between. The CDR3 runs to 13 residues. The CDR3 DNA is TGCAGCGTGGGGAGGCAGGAGTACACTGAAGCTTTCTTT. It yields the protein CSVGRQEYTEAFF.

This clone was seen only a few times. The CDR3 sequence: CASSQDPSGGPSYEQYF. The CDR3 region has the DNA TGTGCCAGCAGCCAAGACCCTAGCGGGGGGCCCTCCTACGAGCAGTACTTC. The V gene is TRBV4-2, the J gene TRBJ2-7; 11 nucleotides agree with TRBD2. The germline CDR1 and CDR2 sequences are LGHNA and YNFKEQ. V was pared by 0 bases and J by 0 bases, with 4 bases of the junction left unmatched. CDR3 length: 17 amino acids.

The chain carries TRBV14 and TRBJ1-4; weak D call: TRBD1 (5 bases). Germline CDR1 SGHDN, CDR2 FVKESK. Trimming cost V 0 bases and J 8 bases, with 10 bases left between them. This CDR3 contains 14 residues. DNA of the CDR3: TGTGCCAGCAGCCAAGATTCGAACAGGGAAAAACTGTTTTTT. Its translation is CASSQDSNREKLFF.

The chain recombines TRBV15 with TRBJ2-7; no clear D gene. With 0 bases removed from V and 1 base from J, the gap between germline ends came to 7 bases. CDR1 LNHNV and CDR2 YYDKDF come from the germline V gene (reference sequence). This CDR3 spans 14 amino acids. CDR3 DNA sequence: TGTGCCACCAGCAGAGAGGCAGCGTCCTACGAGCAGTACTTC. Its protein product is CATSREAASYEQYF.

The rearrangement links TRBV4-2 to TRBJ2-6, with D uncertain. Trimming pared 4 bases from V and 3 bases from J, leaving 7 bases between. CDR3 length: 14 amino acids. Germline V gene lookup returns CDR1 LGHNA and CDR2 YNFKEQ. Here the CDR3 DNA reads TGTGCCAGCAGCCCGGCAGGTGGGGCCAACGTCCTGACTTTC. This codes for CASSPAGGANVLTF.

This clone has just a few counts. The V and J genes are TRBV6-1 and TRBJ2-5; 10 bases fit TRBD2. CDR1 is MNHNS, CDR2 SASEGT, per germline. The trim removed 3 bases at V and 5 bases at J, leaving 9 bases unmatched. The CDR3 is made up of 16 amino acids. This CDR3 is CASSDFTSGNGETQYF. CDR3 nucleotide sequence: TGTGCCAGCAGTGACTTTACTAGCGGGAACGGCGAGACCCAGTACTTC.

J is TRBJ1-6 and V is TRBV2; D remains ambiguous. The CDR3 consists of 10 residues. CDR1 and CDR2 from the germline V gene are SNHLY and FYNNEI. V lost 3 bases, J lost 14 bases, and 5 bases lay in between. The CDR3 DNA follows: TGTGCCAGCAGTGATCCGTCCCTCCACTTT. Protein: CASSDPSLHF.